This T cell receptor beta chain emerged from a study of OX40 agonist ivuxolimab in advanced cancers. Study details: Partial responses occurred in Three dose-escalation patients, one with hepatocellular carcinoma and two with cutaneous melanoma.

Germline V CDR1 and CDR2: ENHRY, SYGVKD. This CDR3 has 16 amino acids. V lost 4 bases to trimming and J lost 0 bases; unmatched junction nucleotides: 8. The table came from immunoSEQ multiplex PCR; TCRdb's copy has only in-frame clones and leaves some out. The sample lists around 27,000 clones, 75% to 95% seen once, with about 24% in the top ten. This clonotype was sampled from an adult with an advanced solid tumor such as melanoma, head and neck, liver or kidney cancer. This rearrangement joins TRBV10-3 to TRBJ2-5, with 7 bases identical to TRBD1. Sequencing was performed on CD4+ or CD8+ T cells sorted from blood, taken in a trial of the OX40 agonist ivuxolimab. The CDR3 DNA follows: TGTGCCATCAGTGGAATAGGGGGCGTTAACCAAGAGACCCAGTACTTC. Its translation: CAISGIGGVNQETQYF.